These T cell receptor beta chains were read from a single sample in a study of blood T cell repertoires in COVID-19. The protocol was immunoSEQ multiplex PCR, while the TCRdb copy is restricted to in-frame clones and leaves out a portion. In the table there are 43,000 or so clones, approximately 86% of which are singletons. Sequenced material: peripheral blood. The receptor source for this set is a woman aged 80 or over with active COVID-19. CDR3s include the opening cysteine and the closing phenylalanine or tryptophan. The order of the fields is clone size, J gene, V gene, D gene, CDR3 DNA, CDR3 protein. The D gene is left open where the match is weak. Some rows have no size entry. The others give once, few or many, or a class for an expanded clone.

- TRBJ2-2 TRBV29-1 TRBD1 TGCAGCGGCGCCGGGACAGCGAACACCGGGGAGCTGTTTTTT CSGAGTANTGELFF
- TRBJ1-1 TRBV27 TRBD1 TGTGCCAGCAGCGATCTTACAGGGGCAGGTGAAGCTTTCTTT CASSDLTGAGEAFF
- TRBJ2-2 TRBV15 - TGTGCCACCAGCAGAGTTCGTCCAGGGCGGGGCACCGGGGAGCTGTTTTTT CATSRVRPGRGTGELFF
once TRBJ2-5 TRBV12-3/TRBV12-4 - TGTGCCAGCTCCGATAGCGGCCGGGAGACCCAGTACTTC CASSDSGRETQYF
- TRBJ1-6 TRBV6-5 TRBD1 TGTGCCAGCAGGGACAGGGATTCACCCCTCCACTTT CASRDRDSPLHF
once TRBJ2-2 TRBV7-9 - TGTGCCAGCAGCTTAAGGCAGGGCATCGGGGAGCTGTTTTTT CASSLRQGIGELFF
- TRBJ2-7 TRBV7-3 TRBD1 TGTGCCAGCAGCTTACACCCGGACAGGGGCGAGCAGTACTTC CASSLHPDRGEQYF
- TRBJ1-4 TRBV7-2 - TGTGCCAGCAGCTTAATGGGCCCCAGGGAAGGGGGTGAAAAACTGTTTTTT CASSLMGPREGGEKLFF
- TRBJ1-2 TRBV28 - TGTGCCAGCAGTTTACAGGGTGGCTACACCTTC CASSLQGGYTF
- TRBJ2-7 TRBV30 TRBD1 TGTGCCTGGAGTGTACTGGGGACAGGGTTTAAGTACTTC CAWSVLGTGFKYF
- TRBJ2-5 TRBV4-1 TRBD1 TGCGCCAGCAGCTGGACAGGGGAAGAGACCCAGTACTTC CASSWTGEETQYF
- TRBJ1-2 TRBV3-1/TRBV3-2 - TGTGCCAGCAGCCAATTGACAGTTTTATATGGCTACACCTTC CASSQLTVLYGYTF
- TRBJ2-5 TRBV5-4 TRBD1 TGTGCCAGCAGCTTCCGGACAGGGAAAGAAGAGACCCAGTACTTC CASSFRTGKEETQYF
- TRBJ1-1 TRBV7-2 - TGTGCCAGCAGCCAAACTACAGGGAGCACTGAAGCTTTCTTT CASSQTTGSTEAFF
- TRBJ2-1 TRBV28 TRBD2 TGTGCCAGCAGTCCCCATAATAGCGGGGTCTACAATGAGCAGTTCTTC CASSPHNSGVYNEQFF
few TRBJ2-7 TRBV6-1 - TGTGCCAGCAGTGAAAGGGGAAGGGGATCCTACGAGCAGTACTTC CASSERGRGSYEQYF
- TRBJ1-5 TRBV6-2/TRBV6-3 TRBD1 TGTGCCAGCAGTTCCTCTAATCTTGGACAGGAAGAGCATTTT CASSSSNLGQEEHF
- TRBJ2-3 TRBV5-6 TRBD1 TGTGCCAGCAGCGAAGGGACAGGGGTAAGAGCAGATACGCAGTATTTT CASSEGTGVRADTQYF
- TRBJ1-2 TRBV25-1 TRBD1 TGTGCCACCCTCCCCGACAGGGGGTATGGCTACACCTTC CATLPDRGYGYTF
medium-sized TRBJ1-2 TRBV2 - TGTGCCAGCAGTGGTGCAGGGCGGTCTAGAAGCTACACCTTC CASSGAGRSRSYTF
few TRBJ2-6 TRBV19 - TGTGCCAGTAGAATCGTACAGGGTAGTGGGGCCAACGTCCTGACTTTC CASRIVQGSGANVLTF
- TRBJ1-5 TRBV28 TRBD1 TGTGCCAGCAAAGACAGGGTGGGCAATCAGCCCCAGCATTTT CASKDRVGNQPQHF
once TRBJ2-5 TRBV18 - TGTGCCAGCTCACCAGCTCCAGCGGTAGCGGCGGGGGAGACCCAGTACTTC CASSPAPAVAAGETQYF
- TRBJ1-1 TRBV10-2 - TGCGCCAGCAGTGGAACAGGGACCCCCGAAGCTTTCTTT CASSGTGTPEAFF
few TRBJ2-7 TRBV5-6 - TGTGCCAGCAGCTTGGGTAGGGAGCGCGAGCAGTACTTC CASSLGREREQYF
- TRBJ2-7 TRBV19 TRBD1 TGTGCCAGTAGTATACCGGGACAGGGGCCACCCTACGAGCAGTACTTC CASSIPGQGPPYEQYF
- TRBJ2-7 TRBV5-4 TRBD2 TGTGCCAGCAGCATCCCCGGGCGGGGGGTATACGAGCAGTACTTC CASSIPGRGVYEQYF
- TRBJ2-7 TRBV28 - TGTGCCAGCAGCACCGGGACAACTTCCTACGAGCAGTACTTC CASSTGTTSYEQYF
- TRBJ2-2 TRBV7-8 - TGTGCCAGCAGGATAACAGTCCCGAACACCGGGGAGCTGTTTTTT CASRITVPNTGELFF
few TRBJ2-5 TRBV27 TRBD2 TGTGCCAGCAGTTCCTTTAGCGGGGGGCAGTACTTGGAGACCCAGTACTTC CASSSFSGGQYLETQYF
- TRBJ2-7 TRBV30 - TGTGCCTGGAGTGTAACAGGGGGGGTCTACGAGCAGTACTTC CAWSVTGGVYEQYF
- TRBJ2-7 TRBV19 TRBD1 TGTGCCAGTAGTCCTAGACAGGGGGACGCCTACGAGCAGTACTTC CASSPRQGDAYEQYF
- TRBJ2-4 TRBV7-2 TRBD2 TGTGCCAGCAGCTTTGTAGCGGGGGATTCCAAACTAGCCAAAAACATTCAGTACTTC CASSFVAGDSKLAKNIQYF
- TRBJ1-2 TRBV19 TRBD1 TGTGCCAGTAGGACGACAGGGGCAGATGGCTACACCTTC CASRTTGADGYTF
- TRBJ2-1 TRBV19 TRBD2 TGTGCCAGTAGTATTCTAGCGGGGGTCCCTGAGCAGTTCTTC CASSILAGVPEQFF
once TRBJ2-7 TRBV7-4 TRBD1 TGTGCCAGCAGCTCATACCGGGACAGGACCAACGAGCAGTACTTC CASSSYRDRTNEQYF
- TRBJ1-2 TRBV7-9 TRBD1 TGTGCCAGCAGCTCTGGACAGGTCTATGGCTACACCTTC CASSSGQVYGYTF
- TRBJ1-2 TRBV3-1/TRBV3-2 - TGTGCCAGCAGCCAAGATGTACCCGAGAGATATGGCTACACCTTC CASSQDVPERYGYTF
- TRBJ2-7 TRBV4-3 TRBD2 TGCGCCAGCAGCCGCCGACTAGCGGGGGATAGCTCCTACGAGCAGTACTTC CASSRRLAGDSSYEQYF
once TRBJ1-2 TRBV19 TRBD1 TGTGCCAGTAGTGCGACAGGGGGTGACCGAAGCTACACCTTC CASSATGGDRSYTF
once TRBJ2-2 TRBV2 - TGTGCCAGCAGTGATTTTGGCCTCACCGGGGAGCTGTTTTTT CASSDFGLTGELFF
- TRBJ2-2 TRBV5-4 TRBD2 TGTGCCAGCAGCTCGGGACTAGCGGGGGGGTCCACCGGGGAGCTGTTTTTT CASSSGLAGGSTGELFF
- TRBJ2-5 TRBV7-8 - TGTGCCAGCAGCTTAGACAGGACAGTACAGACCCAGTACTTC CASSLDRTVQTQYF
- TRBJ2-7 TRBV28 - TGTGCCAGCAGTTTGGACACCTACGAGCAGTACTTC CASSLDTYEQYF
- TRBJ2-5 TRBV6-5 TRBD2 TGTGCCAGCAGTTACGGACTAGCGGAGACCCAGTACTTC CASSYGLAETQYF
- TRBJ2-1 TRBV5-1 TRBD2 TGCGCCAGCAGACCGGGACTAGCGGGGTTCGATGAGCAGTTCTTC CASRPGLAGFDEQFF
- TRBJ1-4 TRBV30 - TGTGCCTGGAGACCGGGACTACAAAGGGAAAAACTGTTTTTT CAWRPGLQREKLFF
- TRBJ2-3 TRBV15 TRBD2 TGTGCCACCAGCAGCAGCGGGACGTACACAGATACGCAGTATTTT CATSSSGTYTDTQYF
- TRBJ2-7 TRBV7-2 - TGTGCCAGCAGCTCTGGACCGGAGGGCTTATGGCAGTACTTC CASSSGPEGLWQYF